A selection of T cell receptor beta chains follows, all from one sample in a study of chronic HIV infection and antiretroviral therapy. TCRdb analysed the 5' RACE reads with MiXCR anew, one entry per CDR3 protein. The top ten hold about 2.4% of the sample, which has more than 25,000 distinct CDR3 sequences, 7.5% to 10% seen once. The sample was peripheral blood. The source of these receptors is an adult who had HIV and had not received antiretroviral therapy, or was an uninfected healthy control (not recorded which). CDR3s include the opening cysteine and the closing phenylalanine or tryptophan. A D gene is named only where the DNA matches it firmly. Some rows have no size entry. The others give once, few or many, or a class for an expanded clone.

DNA: TGCAGTGCCCCAGGGGGGCCGAACAACGAGCAGTACTTC
CDR3: CSAPGGPNNEQYF
V: TRBV20-1
size: -
D: -
J: TRBJ2-7

DNA: TGTGCCAGCAGCCCAGGGTCTGAAGCTTTCTTT
CDR3: CASSPGSEAFF
V: TRBV14
size: many
D: -
J: TRBJ1-1

DNA: TGCGCCAGCAGCTTGCCACCGGCGGGACCCAGCACAGATACGCAGTATTTT
CDR3: CASSLPPAGPSTDTQYF
V: TRBV5-1
size: -
D: -
J: TRBJ2-3

DNA: TGTGCCATCAGGGGCCAAGTGGCTGACAATGAGCAGTTCTTC
CDR3: CAIRGQVADNEQFF
V: TRBV10-3
size: many
D: -
J: TRBJ2-1

DNA: TGTGCCAGCGGAATTAAGTACGAGCAGTACTTC
CDR3: CASGIKYEQYF
V: TRBV6-1
size: few
D: -
J: TRBJ2-7

DNA: TGCAGCGTTGTCGGGGGTGACTACAATGAGCAGTTCTTC
CDR3: CSVVGGDYNEQFF
V: TRBV29-1
size: many
D: -
J: TRBJ2-1

DNA: TGTGCCATCAGTGAGTCGACCTTCACTGCTACCTACGAGCAGTACTTC
CDR3: CAISESTFTATYEQYF
V: TRBV10-3
size: many
D: -
J: TRBJ2-7

DNA: TGTGCCAGCAGTCGGGCCCCGGGGAGCTCCTACGAGCAGTACTTC
CDR3: CASSRAPGSSYEQYF
V: TRBV27
size: many
D: -
J: TRBJ2-7

DNA: TGTGCCAGCAGTGAAGCGGACAGGGGGTATCAGCCCCAGCATTTT
CDR3: CASSEADRGYQPQHF
V: TRBV2
size: few
D: TRBD1
J: TRBJ1-5

DNA: TGTGCCAGCAGCTTTGGGATCTCCGGGACAGGGGCGGGGGAAGCTTTCTTT
CDR3: CASSFGISGTGAGEAFF
V: TRBV5-5
size: few
D: TRBD1
J: TRBJ1-1

DNA: TGCAGCGTTGAAGGACAGGGGGCAAGGACTGAAGCTTTCTTT
CDR3: CSVEGQGARTEAFF
V: TRBV29-1
size: -
D: TRBD1
J: TRBJ1-1

DNA: TGTGCCAGCAGCAAAGCCCCGGGTTTATCCTACGAGCAGTACTTC
CDR3: CASSKAPGLSYEQYF
V: TRBV21-1
size: -
D: -
J: TRBJ2-7

DNA: TGCAGCGTTGGAGGGACCCAAGAGACCCAGTACTTC
CDR3: CSVGGTQETQYF
V: TRBV29-1
size: -
D: -
J: TRBJ2-5

DNA: TGTGCCATCAGGGGCGGGAGCGAAGAGACCCAGTACTTC
CDR3: CAIRGGSEETQYF
V: TRBV10-3
size: many
D: TRBD2
J: TRBJ2-5

DNA: TGCAGTGCTATCCGCCTAGCGGGGGCTAACACCGGGGAGCTGTTTTTT
CDR3: CSAIRLAGANTGELFF
V: TRBV20-1
size: many
D: TRBD2
J: TRBJ2-2